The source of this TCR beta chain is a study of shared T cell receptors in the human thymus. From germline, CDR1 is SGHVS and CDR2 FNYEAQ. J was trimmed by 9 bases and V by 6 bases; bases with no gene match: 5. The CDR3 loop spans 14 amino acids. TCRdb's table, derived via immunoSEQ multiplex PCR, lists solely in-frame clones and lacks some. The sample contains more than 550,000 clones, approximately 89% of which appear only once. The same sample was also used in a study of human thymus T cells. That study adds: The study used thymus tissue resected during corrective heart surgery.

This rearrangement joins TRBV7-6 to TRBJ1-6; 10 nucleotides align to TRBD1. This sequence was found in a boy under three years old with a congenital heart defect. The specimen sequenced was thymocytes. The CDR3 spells CASSHGQGGSPLHF. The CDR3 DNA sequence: TGTGCCAGCAGTCATGGACAGGGGGGTTCACCCCTCCACTTT.